This TCR beta chain emerged from a study of control samples from healthy donors and cancer patients. Germline V gene sequence: CDR1 MDHEN, CDR2 SYDVKM. The V end lost 6 bases, the J end lost 2 bases, and 20 bases lay between the germline ends. This CDR3 comprises 17 residues. Only in-frame clones appear in the TCRdb table, and some are missing; sequencing was by immunoSEQ multiplex PCR. The sample consists of roughly 150,000 clones, roughly 90% of them appearing once. Sequencing input: blood. The chain is built from TRBV28 and TRBJ2-1; perhaps TRBD1 as D (5 bases). The TCR sequence derives from a woman in her thirties in good health. In nucleotides, the CDR3 is TGTGCCAGCAGCCTTGCTGGAAAGGGGTACCCCTACAATGAGCAGTTCTTC. Its translation is CASSLAGKGYPYNEQFF.